These 23 T cell receptor beta chains came from one sample sequenced in a study of radiotherapy plus CTLA-4 blockade in lung cancer. Sequencing used immunoSEQ multiplex PCR; TCRdb keeps in-frame clones, though not all of them. The profile shows tens of thousands of clones, 79% of them singletons. Sequencing was performed on peripheral blood, taken from a patient treated with radiotherapy plus ipilimumab. The receptors come from a human donor with non-small cell lung cancer who had a complete response to radiotherapy plus ipilimumab.

This clone has a single count. This rearrangement joins TRBV30 to TRBJ2-3, with TRBD1 matching over 7 bases. V shed 4 bases and J 6 bases; nucleotides not matched to a gene: 7. The germline V gene encodes CDR1 GTSNPN and CDR2 SVGIG (reference sequence). This CDR3 has 13 residues. CDR3 sequence: CAWTGGPGDTQYF. The CDR3 DNA sequence: TGTGCCTGGACAGGGGGTCCGGGGGATACGCAGTATTTT.

The J gene is TRBJ1-6, the V gene TRBV18; no definite D call. V was cut by 2 bases and J by 10 bases, with 12 bases left in between. From germline, CDR1 is KGHSH and CDR2 LQKENI. This CDR3 has 14 residues. The CDR3 reads CASSPGGVQSPLHF. CDR3 nucleotide sequence: TGTGCCAGCTCACCAGGTGGGGTACAATCACCCCTCCACTTT.

Worth noting for this clone: Other DNA sequences in the same sample also yield this CDR3. This chain joins TRBV5-1 and TRBJ2-2; 7 nucleotides agree with TRBD1. CDR1 is SGHRS and CDR2 is YFSETQ in the germline V gene. The V segment lost 1 base and the J segment 2 bases; nucleotides outside the gene matches: 5. The length of the CDR3 is 16 residues. CDR3 bases: TGCGCCAGCAGCTTGAGACAGGGCGGAAACACCGGGGAGCTGTTTTTT. Translating gives CASSLRQGGNTGELFF.

The V call is TRBV5-1, the J call TRBJ2-1; a weak D match, TRBD1 (5 bases). Per the germline V gene, CDR1 is SGHRS and CDR2 is YFSETQ. The germline V and J ends were trimmed by 2 bases and 4 bases, with 13 bases remaining between them. The CDR3 totals 15 residues. CDR3 loop: CASSFGRGRYNEQFF. DNA for the CDR3: TGCGCCAGCAGCTTTGGTAGGGGTCGGTACAATGAGCAGTTCTTC.

The gene calls are TRBV11-3 and TRBJ2-3; D may be TRBD2 (6 bases). CDR1 is SGHNT, CDR2 YENEEA, per germline. This CDR3 region has 18 residues. Trimming took 0 bases from V and 4 from J, leaving 20 bases between them. The CDR3 nucleotides are TGTGCCAGCAGCTTAGATTCCCTCCGGGCGGGGTTGGCAGATACGCAGTATTTT. Protein: CASSLDSLRAGLADTQYF.

The genes are TRBV5-6 and TRBJ2-3; TRBD2 aligns across 8 bases. The CDR3 consists of 14 residues. The V gene end was trimmed by 5 bases and the J gene end by 5 bases; junction bases not matched to a gene: 7. Germline loops: CDR1 SGHDT, CDR2 YYEEEE. As DNA, the CDR3 is TGTGCCAGCAGACCCGGGGGGGGACAAGATACGCAGTATTTT. Protein: CASRPGGGQDTQYF.

This clone came up a few times. The chain has TRBV12-5 and TRBJ2-7; D is uncertain. This CDR3 comprises 13 residues. Trimming stripped 1 base from V and 3 bases from J, with 7 bases between. Germline V gene lookup returns CDR1 LGHNT and CDR2 FRNRAP. CDR3 in amino acids: CASGLGYSYEQYV. The DNA for the CDR3 is TGTGCTAGTGGTTTGGGATACAGCTACGAGCAGTACGTC.

The chain joins TRBV4-1 to TRBJ1-2; a weak D match, TRBD1 (5 bases). Deletions cut 0 bases from V and 1 base from J, with 15 bases between. This CDR3 region has 17 residues. Germline V CDR1 and CDR2: MGHRA, YSYEKL. CDR3 bases: TGCGCCAGCAGCCAAGAGGGGCTGACGGGAATTAACTATGGCTACACCTTC. Translated: CASSQEGLTGINYGYTF.

In this sample, this clone turned up once. The chain links TRBV6-1 to TRBJ1-1; no clear D. This CDR3 has 13 residues. Germline values: CDR1 MNHNS, CDR2 SASEGT. V was pared by 8 bases and J by 3 bases, with 13 bases between. CDR3 sequence reads: CASRQDMDTEAFF. DNA of the CDR3: TGTGCCAGCCGGCAGGATATGGACACTGAAGCTTTCTTT.

This clone was seen only once. The rearrangement joins TRBV6-5 to TRBJ2-7; the match to TRBD1 covers 10 bases. Germline CDR1 reads MNHEY; CDR2 reads SVGAGI. Losses at the gene ends were 6 bases for V and 3 bases for J; bases not matched to a gene: 5. The CDR3 consists of 14 residues. CDR3 protein: CASSRDRGYYEQYF. The CDR3 region has the DNA TGTGCCAGCAGCCGGGACAGGGGTTACTACGAGCAGTACTTC.

This chain uses TRBV7-2 with TRBJ2-3; 8 bases are shared with TRBD2. Trimming cost V 5 bases and J 6 bases; bases outside gene matches: 10. This CDR3 is 15 amino acids long. From germline, CDR1 is SGHTA and CDR2 FQGNSA. Here the CDR3 reads CASSLRAGAGDTQYF. For the CDR3, the DNA is TGTGCCAGCAGCCTCAGAGCGGGAGCAGGGGATACGCAGTATTTT. The full variable domain, completed using reference TRBV7-2 and TRBJ2-3, is GAGVSQSPSNKVTEKGKDVELRCDPISGHTALYWYRQSLGQGLEFLIYFQGNSAPDKSGLPSDRFSAERTGGSVSTLTIQRTQQEDSAVYLCASSLRAGAGDTQYFGPGTRLTVL.

This clone was recorded a few times. The genes are TRBV6-5 and TRBJ1-2; TRBD1 matches at 7 bases. The germline V gene encodes CDR1 MNHEY and CDR2 SVGAGI. The CDR3 contains 14 residues. V lost 5 bases, J lost 4 bases, and 7 bases stayed unmatched. The CDR3 sequence: CASSDWPGGYGYTF. As DNA, the CDR3 is TGTGCCAGCAGTGACTGGCCAGGGGGCTATGGCTACACCTTC.

The chain has TRBV19 and TRBJ1-4; TRBD1 is a possible D gene (6 bases). The CDR3 has 14 amino acids. V lost 9 bases and J 4 bases, leaving 15 bases between the germline ends. The germline V gene encodes CDR1 LNHDA and CDR2 SQIVND (reference sequence). The CDR3 DNA sequence: TGTGCCAGCAGCAGGGGCCGGTTTAATGAAAAACTGTTTTTT. Translating it yields CASSRGRFNEKLFF.

The chain joins TRBV2 to TRBJ1-3, with TRBD1 matching over 8 bases. Germline values: CDR1 SNHLY, CDR2 FYNNEI. There are 14 residues in the CDR3. V shed 9 bases and J 1 base; nucleotides not matched to a gene: 5. The CDR3 coding sequence is TGTGCCAGGGGGACAGGAGGTTCTGGAAACACCATATATTTT. Protein sequence: CARGTGGSGNTIYF.

The chain joins TRBV11-2 to TRBJ1-5; D remains unclear. Trimming pared 0 bases from V and 3 bases from J, leaving 3 bases between. CDR3 size: 13 residues. Germline values: CDR1 SGHAT, CDR2 FQNNGV. CDR3 sequence reads: CASSLDNNQPQHF. The CDR3 bases are TGTGCCAGCAGCTTAGACAACAATCAGCCCCAGCATTTT.

The table lists this clone with a count of one. This chain joins TRBV7-9 and TRBJ1-4; no definite D call. The V gene's germline CDR1 is SEHNR and CDR2 FQNEAQ (reference sequence). The CDR3 length is 15 residues. The ends were cut back, 5 bases at V and 0 bases at J, with 10 bases in the middle. CDR3: CASSPAQATNEKLFF. The DNA for the CDR3 is TGTGCCAGCAGCCCCGCGCAGGCAACTAATGAAAAACTGTTTTTT.

The CDR3, as DNA: TGTGCCAGTAGTATAGATGGGCTAGCGGGGCTCAGCACAGATACGCAGTATTTT. This translates into CASSIDGLAGLSTDTQYF. The chain recombines TRBV19 with TRBJ2-3; 9 bases are shared with TRBD2. This CDR3 is built from 18 residues. CDR1 and CDR2 from the germline V gene are LNHDA and SQIVND (reference sequence). V lost 0 bases, J lost 0 bases, and 7 bases stayed unmatched.

The chain uses TRBV7-2 and TRBJ1-2; perhaps TRBD1 as D (6 bases). Trimming cost V 5 bases and J 7 bases, with 17 bases left between them. Germline V lookup: CDR1 SGHTA, CDR2 FQGNSA. The CDR3 covers 14 residues. CDR3 nucleotide sequence: TGTGCCAGCAGCGGACAGAATAAAGTTGCTGGCTACACCTTC. Translation: CASSGQNKVAGYTF.

A few counts support this clone. This chain uses TRBV28 with TRBJ2-7; TRBD2 is a possible D gene (5 bases). Deletions cut 8 bases from V and 3 bases from J, with 8 bases between. Germline assignment: CDR1 MDHEN and CDR2 SYDVKM. The CDR3 totals 11 residues. In DNA form, the CDR3 reads TGTGCCAGCGCTAGCAACTACGAGCAGTACGTC. Amino acids: CASASNYEQYV.

This rearrangement joins TRBV7-2 to TRBJ2-3; no firm D call. The CDR3 extends over 15 amino acids. Trimming shortened V by 2 bases and J by 2 bases, and 11 bases separated the two germline ends. Germline CDR1 SGHTA, CDR2 FQGNSA. The DNA for the CDR3 is TGTGCCAGCAGCTTAAGTTTCCAAATCACAGATACGCAGTATTTT. This gives the protein CASSLSFQITDTQYF.

The V call is TRBV5-6, the J call TRBJ1-2; 9 nucleotides agree with TRBD1. The germline gives CDR1 SGHDT, CDR2 YYEEEE. Trimming removed 3 bases from V and 4 bases from J; junction bases left unmatched: 7. The CDR3 runs 15 residues. CDR3 in amino acids: CASSWRTGEGYGYTF. CDR3 coding DNA: TGTGCCAGCAGCTGGAGGACAGGGGAAGGCTATGGCTACACCTTC.

The chain has TRBV5-1 and TRBJ1-1; D unclear. The CDR3 extends over 15 amino acids. Trimming left V 3 bases short and J 0 bases short, with 12 bases between. Looked up from germline, CDR1 is SGHRS and CDR2 is YFSETQ. The DNA of the CDR3 is TGCGCCAGCAGCTACCTTCCCACCATGAACACTGAAGCTTTCTTT. This sequence encodes CASSYLPTMNTEAFF.

There are a few counts of this clone. The rearrangement uses TRBV19 and TRBJ1-1; the match to TRBD1 covers 11 bases. V lost 5 bases to trimming and J lost 10 bases; unmatched junction nucleotides: 9. The CDR3 consists of 14 residues. The germline V gene has CDR1 LNHDA and CDR2 SQIVND (reference sequence). Here the CDR3 DNA reads TGTGCCAGTAGTCCTCGGACAGGGGGCGGGAGAGCTTTCTTT. Its protein is CASSPRTGGGRAFF.